These 20 T cell receptor beta chains were all obtained from the same sample, sequenced in a study of technical replicates of blood from several donors. Only in-frame clones appear in the TCRdb table, and some are missing; sequencing was by immunoSEQ multiplex PCR. The repertoire holds some 64,000 clones, approximately 92% seen once, with about 4.4% in the top ten. Sequenced input: PBMCs. The receptors stem from a human donor in good health. Some clones in this sample may be carry-over from other donors' samples.

The table lists this clone with a few counts. V and J are TRBV30 and TRBJ1-5, with no clear D. The CDR3 loop spans 15 amino acids. Germline loops: CDR1 GTSNPN, CDR2 SVGIG (reference sequence). V was trimmed by 7 bases and J by 0 bases, leaving 16 bases between them. The CDR3 is CAFRIESGSNQPQHF. CDR3 nucleotides: TGTGCCTTCCGGATTGAGAGCGGTAGCAATCAGCCCCAGCATTTT.

The chain joins TRBV7-3 to TRBJ2-2; a possible D gene is TRBD1 (6 bases). The V and J ends lost 5 bases and 1 base respectively, with 11 bases between them. CDR3 length equals 15 residues. Germline CDR1 is SGHTA and CDR2 is FQGTGA. This chain's CDR3 is CASSPGQLNTGELFF. In nucleotides, the CDR3 is TGTGCCAGCAGCCCGGGACAATTGAACACCGGGGAGCTGTTTTTT.

The gene calls are TRBV11-2 and TRBJ1-1; D unresolved. Looked up from germline, CDR1 is SGHAT and CDR2 is FQNNGV. The CDR3 has 15 amino acids. V dropped 2 bases and J dropped 6 bases, with 16 bases sitting between them. This CDR3 reads CASSLFPGVGAEAFF. The CDR3, as DNA: TGTGCCAGCAGCTTATTTCCGGGAGTGGGAGCTGAAGCTTTCTTT.

This chain links TRBV5-1 with TRBJ2-7, with 11 bases lining up with TRBD1. The CDR3 spans 14 residues. The V gene's germline CDR1 is SGHRS and CDR2 YFSETQ. V lost 4 bases, J lost 6 bases, and 6 bases stayed unmatched. CDR3 residues: CASSVGTGGGEQYF. The CDR3 DNA follows: TGCGCCAGCAGCGTGGGGACAGGGGGAGGCGAGCAGTACTTC.

V gene TRBV13 combines with J gene TRBJ2-3, with 9 bases matching TRBD2. Germline V gene lookup returns CDR1 PRHDT and CDR2 FYEKMQ (reference sequence). The CDR3 length is 15 residues. After removal of 3 bases from V and 6 bases from J, the junction contained 7 bases not matched to a gene. The CDR3 spells CASSFRRGGSDTQYF. CDR3 in DNA: TGTGCCAGCAGCTTCCGGCGGGGGGGCTCGGATACGCAGTATTTT.

This clone was counted between two and nine times. V gene TRBV9 combines with J gene TRBJ2-2; possibly TRBD2 for D (6 bases). Germline V gene sequence: CDR1 SGDLS, CDR2 YYNGEE. The CDR3 has 13 amino acids. V was clipped by 2 bases and J by 10 bases, with 12 bases between them. CDR3 residues: CASSVGGIAELFF. CDR3 nucleotides: TGTGCCAGCAGCGTTGGGGGGATTGCGGAGCTGTTTTTT. The whole variable domain, filled in from reference TRBV9 and TRBJ2-2, reads DSGVTQTPKHLITATGQRVTLRCSPRSGDLSVYWYQQSLDQGLQFLIQYYNGEERAKGNILERFSAQQFPDLHSELNLSSLELGDSALYFCASSVGGIAELFFGEGSRLTVL.

V usage is TRBV4-1 and J usage is TRBJ2-1; D might be TRBD1 (5 bases). CDR1 and CDR2 from the germline V gene are MGHRA and YSYEKL. V was cut by 2 bases and J by 4 bases, with 15 bases left in between. This CDR3 has 16 amino acids. As DNA, the CDR3 is TGCGCCAGCAGCCAACAAACAGGTCGGGTTTACAATGAGCAGTTCTTC. It is translated as CASSQQTGRVYNEQFF.

The V and J genes are TRBV4-3 and TRBJ1-5; 10 nucleotides line up with TRBD1. Germline V CDR1 and CDR2: LGHNA, YSLEER. V shed 3 bases, J shed 6 bases, and the junction held 5 bases outside the gene matches. CDR3 size: 15 residues. The CDR3 sequence is CASSHGTGAGQPQHF. The DNA for the CDR3 is TGCGCCAGCAGCCATGGGACAGGGGCGGGTCAGCCCCAGCATTTT.

The rearrangement joins TRBV6-4 to TRBJ2-3, with D perhaps matching TRBD2 (6 bases). The germline gives CDR1 MRHNA, CDR2 SNTAGT. V was pared by 6 bases and J by 1 base, with 11 bases between. CDR3 length: 14 amino acids. The CDR3 region is CASSPTSGTDTQYF. The DNA for the CDR3 is TGTGCCAGCAGCCCGACTAGTGGCACAGATACGCAGTATTTT.

V usage is TRBV14 and J usage is TRBJ1-4, with D uncertain. This CDR3 spans 15 amino acids. CDR1 is SGHDN, CDR2 FVKESK, per germline. The V and J ends lost 2 bases and 1 base respectively, with 8 bases between them. This CDR3 is CASSQLQKTNEKLFF. CDR3 DNA sequence: TGTGCCAGCAGCCAATTGCAGAAAACTAATGAAAAACTGTTTTTT.

The rearrangement joins TRBV11-2 to TRBJ2-5, with TRBD2 identical over 11 bases. The V gene end was trimmed by 6 bases and the J gene end by 5 bases; junction bases not matched to a gene: 17. Germline V CDR1 and CDR2: SGHAT, FQNNGV. The CDR3 is made up of 18 amino acids. The CDR3 is CASRSAGLAGGRWETQYF. In nucleotides, the CDR3 is TGTGCCAGCAGATCAGCGGGGCTAGCGGGGGGCAGGTGGGAGACCCAGTACTTC.

CDR3 sequence reads: CSVIEGLRETQYF. The CDR3 nucleotides are TGCAGCGTTATAGAGGGCCTTCGGGAGACCCAGTACTTC. The rearrangement joins TRBV29-1 to TRBJ2-5; weak D call: TRBD2 (5 bases). Germline V lookup: CDR1 SQVTM, CDR2 ANQGSEA. CDR3 size: 13 residues. V was cut by 5 bases and J by 5 bases, with 15 bases left in between.

The gene calls are TRBV11-3 and TRBJ2-3, with D tentatively TRBD2 (6 bases). The germline V and J ends were trimmed by 3 bases and 9 bases, with 16 bases remaining between them. The germline CDR1 and CDR2 sequences are SGHNT and YENEEA. This CDR3 region has 14 residues. The CDR3 region is CASSLAGPWATQYF. The DNA of the CDR3 is TGTGCCAGCAGCTTGGCGGGGCCCTGGGCCACGCAGTATTTT. The full variable domain, in which reference TRBV11-3 and TRBJ2-3 provide the parts outside the CDR3, is EAGVVQSPRYKIIEKKQPVAFWCNPISGHNTLYWYLQNLGQGPELLIRYENEEAVDDSQLPKDRFSAERLKGVDSTLKIQPAELGDSAVYLCASSLAGPWATQYFGPGTRLTVL.

The CDR3 protein is CASRDRLNTEAFF. Written as DNA, the CDR3 is TGTGCCAGTCGGGACAGATTGAACACTGAAGCTTTCTTT. The chain carries TRBV6-6 and TRBJ1-1; 7 bases agree with TRBD1. Germline assignment: CDR1 MNHNY and CDR2 SVGAGI (reference sequence). The CDR3 covers 13 residues. V shed 9 bases, J shed 0 bases, and the junction held 4 bases outside the gene matches.

The gene calls are TRBV11-2 and TRBJ1-1, with D hard to call. Germline loops: CDR1 SGHAT, CDR2 FQNNGV. V was clipped by 3 bases and J by 5 bases, with 7 bases between them. This CDR3 has 12 residues. In DNA, the CDR3 is TGTGCCAGCAGCTTGGTGCAGACTGAAGCTTTCTTT. This codes for CASSLVQTEAFF.

CDR3 region: CASSPRGGLGDTQYF. The CDR3 DNA reads as TGTGCCAGCAGCCCTAGGGGGGGGCTAGGAGATACGCAGTATTTT. The chain links TRBV4-2 to TRBJ2-3, with D possibly matching TRBD2 (7 bases). The germline V gene encodes CDR1 LGHNA and CDR2 YNFKEQ. This CDR3 has 15 residues. The V and J ends lost 4 bases and 5 bases respectively, with 16 bases between them.

This chain uses TRBV5-1 with TRBJ2-5; TRBD2 is a possible D gene (6 bases). The CDR3 runs 11 residues. Trimming left V 6 bases short and J 9 bases short, with 12 bases between. Germline-derived CDR1 and CDR2 are SGHRS and YFSETQ. This CDR3 reads CASIFGGSQYF. CDR3 nucleotides: TGCGCCAGCATCTTCGGAGGGTCCCAGTACTTC.

The chain carries TRBV9 and TRBJ2-1; the D gene is possibly TRBD2 (5 bases). Looked up from germline, CDR1 is SGDLS and CDR2 is YYNGEE. This CDR3 is built from 15 residues. The germline V and J ends were trimmed by 4 bases and 7 bases, with 18 bases remaining between them. CDR3 sequence reads: CASSLGDYWANEQFF. The DNA of the CDR3 is TGTGCCAGCAGCTTGGGTGACTACTGGGCAAATGAGCAGTTCTTC. Looking up the rest from reference TRBV9 and TRBJ2-1 gives the full variable domain: DSGVTQTPKHLITATGQRVTLRCSPRSGDLSVYWYQQSLDQGLQFLIQYYNGEERAKGNILERFSAQQFPDLHSELNLSSLELGDSALYFCASSLGDYWANEQFFGPGTRLTVL.

J is TRBJ2-7 and V is TRBV7-3; 10 positions match TRBD2. Germline loops: CDR1 SGHTA, CDR2 FQGTGA. The CDR3 contains 14 residues. The J segment lost 2 bases and the V segment lost 5 bases, leaving 3 bases of the junction unmatched. The DNA of the CDR3 is TGTGCCAGCAGCCGAACTAGCGGGGCCTACGAGCAGTACTTC. It encodes CASSRTSGAYEQYF.

This clone was seen once. The gene calls are TRBV6-6 and TRBJ1-2; D not certain. The CDR3 sequence is 12 residues long. Germline V gene lookup returns CDR1 MNHNY and CDR2 SVGAGI (reference sequence). The ends were cut back, 6 bases at V and 3 bases at J, with 8 bases in the middle. CDR3 protein: CASRRRDYGYTF. CDR3 sequence (DNA): TGTGCCAGCAGGAGACGGGACTATGGCTACACCTTC.